Following are 20 T cell receptor beta chains from one sample sequenced in a study of vaccination effects on CD4 cells after COVID-19. Only in-frame clones appear in the TCRdb table, and some are missing; sequencing was by immunoSEQ multiplex PCR. The sample includes some 14,000 clones, 55% to 85% of them seen just once. Their recognized antigens are unknown. Antigen-specific CD4+ T cells expanded by the ViraFEST assay with viral peptide pools were then sequenced. The authors isolated CD4+ T cells after less than eleven days of culture. The vaccine given was either BNT162b2 or mRNA-1273, in two doses. The sequences come from CD4+ T cells from PBMCs cultured with SARS-CoV-2 spike peptides, collected after COVID-19 vaccination. The source of these receptors is a human donor who received a COVID-19 vaccine.

This sequence joins TRBV5-4 and TRBJ1-6; D is unresolved. Trimming took 0 bases from V and 10 from J, leaving 8 bases between them. Germline CDR1 and CDR2: SGHNT and YYREEE (reference sequence). This CDR3 is 13 amino acids long. Written as DNA, the CDR3 is TGTGCCAGCAGCTTGGGGTCAAGATCACCCCTCCACTTT. Encoded protein: CASSLGSRSPLHF. The full variable domain, completed using reference TRBV5-4 and TRBJ1-6, is ETGVTQSPTHLIKTRGQQVTLRCSSQSGHNTVSWYQQALGQGPQFIFQYYREEENGRGNFPPRFSGLQFPNYSSELNVNALELDDSALYLCASSLGSRSPLHFGNGTRLTVT.

This chain links TRBV19 with TRBJ1-2; 8 bases match TRBD1. Germline values: CDR1 LNHDA, CDR2 SQIVND (reference sequence). V shed 0 bases, J shed 2 bases, and the junction held 8 bases outside the gene matches. The CDR3 consists of 17 residues. This chain's CDR3 is CASSIDRGQVLNYGYTF. The CDR3 DNA follows: TGTGCCAGTAGTATAGATCGGGGACAGGTGCTGAACTATGGCTACACCTTC.

The CDR3 reads CAGGARVNTEAFF. DNA of the CDR3: TGTGCCGGGGGGGCACGGGTCAACACTGAAGCTTTCTTT. The chain employs TRBV30 and TRBJ1-1, with a possible D match to TRBD1 (6 bases). The germline V and J ends were trimmed by 8 bases and 2 bases, with 15 bases remaining between them. There are 13 residues in the CDR3. Germline-derived CDR1 and CDR2 are GTSNPN and SVGIG (reference sequence).

A few counts support this clone. The chain carries TRBV28 and TRBJ1-3; D gene unclear. Germline V gene sequence: CDR1 MDHEN, CDR2 SYDVKM. This CDR3 comprises 14 residues. V lost 0 bases and J lost 0, with 3 bases in between. CDR3 sequence reads: CASSLWGSGNTIYF. The CDR3 DNA follows: TGTGCCAGCAGTTTATGGGGCTCTGGAAACACCATATATTTT.

V is TRBV5-1 and J is TRBJ2-1; TRBD2 matches at 9 bases. The V gene end was trimmed by 4 bases and the J gene end by 6 bases; junction bases not matched to a gene: 8. Germline loops: CDR1 SGHRS, CDR2 YFSETQ. This CDR3 has 15 residues. The chain's CDR3 is CASSRVAGDGNEQFF. CDR3 DNA sequence: TGCGCCAGCAGCCGGGTAGCGGGAGATGGCAATGAGCAGTTCTTC.

This clone was seen only a few times. As DNA, the CDR3 is TGTGCCAGCAGCTTAGAGCCGGGCGGGGAGCTGTTTTTT. This codes for CASSLEPGGELFF. The V gene is TRBV11-2, the J gene TRBJ2-2; D uncertain. Deletions cut 0 bases from V and 7 bases from J, with 6 bases between. This CDR3 contains 13 residues. CDR1 is SGHAT and CDR2 is FQNNGV in the germline V gene.

This clone has just a few counts. The V gene is TRBV29-1, the J gene TRBJ2-7, with 9 bases matching TRBD1. Looked up from germline, CDR1 is SQVTM and CDR2 is ANQGSEA. After removal of 6 bases from V and 2 bases from J, the junction contained 11 bases not matched to a gene. The CDR3 runs to 15 residues. In DNA, the CDR3 is TGCAGCGTCGGGACAGGGTTCCTTGGAACCTACGAGCAGTACTTC. Translation gives CSVGTGFLGTYEQYF.

This sequence joins TRBV28 and TRBJ1-3; D not resolved. The germline V gene has CDR1 MDHEN and CDR2 SYDVKM. V lost 3 bases and J 5 bases, leaving 8 bases between the germline ends. This CDR3 contains 13 residues. The CDR3: CASSFIARNTIYF. CDR3 nucleotides: TGTGCCAGCAGTTTTATTGCTCGAAACACCATATATTTT.

The genes are TRBV5-1 and TRBJ2-7, with TRBD1 matching 7 bases. After removal of 0 bases from V and 1 base from J, the junction contained 1 base not matched to a gene. Germline assignment: CDR1 SGHRS and CDR2 YFSETQ. This CDR3 has 14 residues. The CDR3 DNA reads as TGCGCCAGCAGCTTGGGACAGGGTTCCTACGAGCAGTACTTC. Its protein is CASSLGQGSYEQYF.

This chain links TRBV9 with TRBJ1-1, with D possibly being TRBD1 (6 bases). Germline V CDR1 and CDR2: SGDLS, YYNGEE. V gave up 3 bases and J gave up 0 bases, with 15 bases separating them. The CDR3 extends over 16 amino acids. The CDR3 loop is CASSAVRGRMNTEAFF. In DNA, the CDR3 is TGTGCCAGCAGCGCCGTCAGGGGCCGAATGAACACTGAAGCTTTCTTT. Full variable domain (remainder filled in from reference TRBV9 and TRBJ1-1): DSGVTQTPKHLITATGQRVTLRCSPRSGDLSVYWYQQSLDQGLQFLIQYYNGEERAKGNILERFSAQQFPDLHSELNLSSLELGDSALYFCASSAVRGRMNTEAFFGQGTRLTVV.

The rearrangement joins TRBV11-2 to TRBJ1-1; D not resolved. The CDR3 contains 18 residues. CDR1 and CDR2 (germline): SGHAT, FQNNGV. The V and J ends lost 5 bases and 1 base respectively, with 23 bases between them. The CDR3 DNA sequence: TGTGCCAGCAGCCTCTATGCCCGGCCGGCAGGACGGAACACTGAAGCTTTCTTT. It encodes CASSLYARPAGRNTEAFF.

This clone has at least ten counts. The chain joins TRBV4-3 to TRBJ1-1; 7 nucleotides match TRBD1. The germline V gene encodes CDR1 LGHNA and CDR2 YSLEER. J gave up 12 bases and V 6 bases, and 16 bases lay outside the gene matches. The CDR3 sequence is 14 residues long. CDR3 DNA: TGCGCCAGCAGACAACAGGGGACCTCGTCGGGGACTTTCTTT. This sequence encodes CASRQQGTSSGTFF.

V usage is TRBV6-6 and J usage is TRBJ1-1; TRBD1 agrees at 10 bases. Germline V gene sequence: CDR1 MNHNY, CDR2 SVGAGI (reference sequence). Trimming at V came to 2 bases and at J to 1 base, leaving 4 bases not matched to a gene. CDR3 length: 16 amino acids. Here the CDR3 DNA reads TGTGCCAGCAGTTACGACAGGGGGCTAGGGAACACTGAAGCTTTCTTT. Translated, it gives CASSYDRGLGNTEAFF.

The CDR3 sequence is CSASGRYGYTF. DNA of the CDR3: TGCAGTGCTAGTGGGAGGTATGGCTACACCTTC. This chain uses TRBV20-1 with TRBJ1-2, with D unclear. Trimming took off 3 bases at V and 5 bases at J, with 7 bases between the two ends. CDR1 and CDR2 (germline): DFQATT, SNEGSKA (reference sequence). CDR3 length: 11 residues.

The genes are TRBV19 and TRBJ1-2; D unresolved. Germline assignment: CDR1 LNHDA and CDR2 SQIVND (reference sequence). CDR3 length: 12 residues. Between the trimmed V and J ends, which lost 6 bases and 8 bases, there was a span of 13 bases. The CDR3 here is CASSFDLNGYTF. The CDR3 DNA follows: TGTGCCAGTAGCTTCGACTTGAACGGCTACACCTTC.

The chain uses TRBV2 and TRBJ2-3; D is uncertain. The CDR3 is 12 residues long. The V and J ends lost 8 bases and 3 bases respectively, with 9 bases between them. CDR1 and CDR2 from the germline V gene are SNHLY and FYNNEI. Written as DNA, the CDR3 is TGTGCCAGCGGGTGGGGTACAGATACGCAGTATTTT. This sequence encodes CASGWGTDTQYF.

The chain uses TRBV6-7 and TRBJ2-4, with 8 bases matching TRBD2. TRBV6-7 is designated an ORF whose function remains uncertain. J lost 0 bases, V lost 2 bases, and 12 bases had no gene match. The CDR3 runs to 19 residues. DNA for the CDR3: TGTGCCAGCAGTTACCCTGAGCGGGGGCCCAACCTAGCCAAAAACATTCAGTACTTC. This encodes CASSYPERGPNLAKNIQYF.

The chain joins TRBV5-1 to TRBJ2-7; no clear D gene. V lost 4 bases, J lost 2 bases, and 13 bases lay in between. The CDR3 is 14 residues long. Germline-derived CDR1 and CDR2 are SGHRS and YFSETQ. In DNA, the CDR3 is TGCGCCAGCAGCCCCTCACCTTCCACCTACGAGCAGTACTTC. Its protein product is CASSPSPSTYEQYF. Combining the CDR3 with reference TRBV5-1 and TRBJ2-7 gives the whole variable domain KAGVTQTPRYLIKTRGQQVTLSCSPISGHRSVSWYQQTPGQGLQFLFEYFSETQRNKGNFPGRFSGRQFSNSRSEMNVSTLELGDSALYLCASSPSPSTYEQYFGPGTRLTVT.

CDR3 nucleotides: TGCAGTGCTCAACCACTAGGTGAGCAGTTCTTC. This codes for CSAQPLGEQFF. The rearrangement joins TRBV20-1 to TRBJ2-1, with D tentatively TRBD2 (5 bases). With 5 bases removed from V and 9 bases from J, the gap between germline ends came to 11 bases. Per the germline V gene, CDR1 is DFQATT and CDR2 is SNEGSKA (reference sequence). There are 11 residues in the CDR3.

Only one count was recorded for this clone. V and J are TRBV5-8 and TRBJ2-2; D is perhaps TRBD1 (6 bases). CDR3 length: 16 amino acids. The germline V gene has CDR1 SGHTS and CDR2 YDEGEE. Trimming cost V 4 bases and J 0 bases, with 13 bases left between them. DNA of the CDR3: TGTGCCAGCAGCCCAGGACAGCACTCGAACACCGGGGAGCTGTTTTTT. Protein sequence: CASSPGQHSNTGELFF.